The next 3 T cell receptor beta chains were all read from a single sample in a study of OX40 agonist ivuxolimab in advanced cancers. Using immunoSEQ multiplex PCR, the repertoire was profiled, and TCRdb retains in-frame clones only, with some absent. In the table there are about 80,000 clones, around nine tenths of which are singletons. Sequenced material: CD4+ or CD8+ T cells sorted from blood, taken in a trial of the OX40 agonist ivuxolimab. The receptors were gathered from an adult with an advanced solid tumor such as melanoma, head and neck, liver or kidney cancer.

The chain recombines TRBV11-2 with TRBJ2-2; D gene ambiguous. Between the trimmed V and J ends, which lost 6 bases and 4 bases, there was a span of 15 bases. Germline CDR1 is SGHAT and CDR2 is FQNNGV. The CDR3 loop spans 15 amino acids. The CDR3, as DNA: TGTGCCAGCAGTCCATTCGTTACAGCCACCGGGGAGCTGTTTTTT. Its protein is CASSPFVTATGELFF.

This clone showed up just a few times. The chain links TRBV5-6 to TRBJ1-1, with D unresolved. This CDR3 comprises 13 residues. V was cut by 1 base and J by 5 bases, with 9 bases left in between. Germline V gene data show CDR1 as SGHDT and CDR2 as YYEEEE. CDR3 in amino acids: CASSLRIGTEAFF. The CDR3 region has the DNA TGTGCCAGCAGCTTGCGCATCGGAACTGAAGCTTTCTTT.

Comments on this clone: The sample contains more than one DNA sequence encoding this CDR3. The rearrangement joins TRBV2 to TRBJ1-2, with D uncertain. CDR1 and CDR2 from the germline V gene are SNHLY and FYNNEI. The CDR3 covers 13 residues. V was trimmed by 1 base and J by 2 bases, leaving 5 bases between them. The CDR3 sequence: CASSEGRNYGYTF. The CDR3 DNA is TGTGCCAGCAGTGAAGGGCGGAACTATGGCTACACCTTC.